The 15 T cell receptor beta chains in this list originate from one sample, sequenced in a study of blood T cell repertoires in COVID-19. Profiling relied on immunoSEQ multiplex PCR, and the TCRdb table lists in-frame clones only, not all of them. The sample lists about 86,000 clones, roughly 88% occurring once. Sequencing was carried out using peripheral blood. The receptors here all came from a woman older than 75 with active or convalescent COVID-19.

This chain joins TRBV15 and TRBJ2-3; 7 nucleotides line up with TRBD1. In germline, CDR1 is LNHNV, CDR2 YYDKDF (reference sequence). Trimming took 8 bases from V and 2 from J; bases not matched to a gene: 4. The length of the CDR3 is 13 residues. Written as DNA, the CDR3 is TGTGCCACCCGGGACAGATCCACAGATACGCAGTATTTT. Translation gives CATRDRSTDTQYF.

The chain uses TRBV19 and TRBJ2-2; 10 nucleotides match TRBD2. Germline CDR1 reads LNHDA; CDR2 reads SQIVND (reference sequence). The ends lost 6 bases at V and 7 bases at J; junction bases unmatched: 5. The CDR3 has 14 amino acids. The DNA for the CDR3 is TGTGCCAGTAGATGGACTAGCGGTTTCGGGGAGCTGTTTTTT. Encoded protein: CASRWTSGFGELFF.

The table lists this clone with a count of one. V is TRBV7-6 and J is TRBJ2-6; a possible D gene is TRBD2 (5 bases). This CDR3 comprises 18 residues. Germline loops: CDR1 SGHVS, CDR2 FNYEAQ. The germline V and J ends were trimmed by 4 bases and 0 bases, with 16 bases remaining between them. CDR3 bases: TGTGCCAGCAGCTCGTCCTTTGGCACTAGCTCTGGGGCCAACGTCCTGACTTTC. The encoded protein is CASSSSFGTSSGANVLTF.

The chain joins TRBV9 to TRBJ2-1; D ambiguous. The CDR3 has 13 amino acids. The germline CDR1 and CDR2 sequences are SGDLS and YYNGEE. With 0 bases removed from V and 7 bases from J, the gap between germline ends came to 8 bases. Here the CDR3 DNA reads TGTGCCAGCAGCGTAGAGCAGGCGAATGAGCAGTTCTTC. Its translation: CASSVEQANEQFF.

V and J are TRBV6-6 and TRBJ2-1; TRBD1 matches 7 bases. This CDR3 is 16 amino acids long. CDR1 and CDR2 (germline): MNHNY, SVGAGI (reference sequence). Germline trimming cut 6 bases from V and 4 bases from J; bases unmatched to any gene: 12. The CDR3: CASSPYLTGPYNEQFF. CDR3 bases: TGTGCCAGCAGCCCGTACCTGACAGGGCCGTACAATGAGCAGTTCTTC.

The V and J genes are TRBV5-6 and TRBJ2-1, with D perhaps matching TRBD2 (6 bases). V was pared by 3 bases and J by 16 bases, with 20 bases between. Germline CDR1 reads SGHDT; CDR2 reads YYEEEE. The CDR3 is 13 residues long. CDR3 loop: CASSYSPGTQKFF. CDR3 coding DNA: TGTGCCAGCAGCTACTCCCCCGGGACTCAAAAATTCTTC.

On this clone itself: This same CDR3 is encoded by further DNA sequences in the sample. The genes are TRBV12-3 or TRBV12-4 and TRBJ2-5; D unclear. The CDR3 sequence is 11 residues long. Trimming cost V 2 bases and J 5 bases, with 3 bases left between them. The CDR3 here is CASSLRETQYF. The CDR3 coding sequence is TGTGCCAGCAGTTTACGTGAGACCCAGTACTTC.

The chain carries TRBV7-2 and TRBJ1-2; D perhaps matches TRBD1 (5 bases). CDR3 length equals 14 residues. Germline V gene data show CDR1 as SGHTA and CDR2 as FQGNSA. V shed 6 bases and J shed 1 base, with 12 bases lying between them. Here the CDR3 reads CASRAGSNNYGYTF. CDR3 DNA sequence: TGTGCCAGCAGGGCAGGGTCGAATAACTATGGCTACACCTTC.

CDR3 sequence (DNA): TGTGCCAGCAGCTTACGGGCGGGGAATCAGCCCCAGCATTTT. This sequence encodes CASSLRAGNQPQHF. This chain connects TRBV7-9 to TRBJ1-5; no clear D. The germline V gene has CDR1 SEHNR and CDR2 FQNEAQ (reference sequence). The CDR3 extends over 14 amino acids. Trimming left V 2 bases short and J 4 bases short, with 9 bases between.

The chain combines TRBV7-2 with TRBJ2-3; D is undetermined. This CDR3 is 13 amino acids long. The V and J ends lost 1 base and 6 bases respectively, with 8 bases between them. Germline CDR1 and CDR2: SGHTA and FQGNSA. In DNA, the CDR3 is TGTGCCAGCAGCTTAGAACTGAGGGATACGCAGTATTTT. Protein: CASSLELRDTQYF.

The V call is TRBV4-1, the J call TRBJ2-5; 7 bases align to TRBD1. CDR3 length: 14 amino acids. The trim removed 4 bases at V and 1 base at J, leaving 3 bases unmatched. Germline values: CDR1 MGHRA, CDR2 YSYEKL. CDR3: CASSPGQIQETQYF. Written as DNA, the CDR3 is TGCGCCAGCAGCCCGGGACAGATCCAAGAGACCCAGTACTTC.

The J gene is TRBJ1-6, the V gene TRBV6-5; D unclear. The length of the CDR3 is 15 residues. Per germline, CDR1 MNHEY and CDR2 SVGAGI. V gave up 6 bases and J gave up 7 bases, with 16 bases separating them. Written as DNA, the CDR3 is TGTGCCAGCAGCCTACGACATACTGTCAATTCACCCCTCCACTTT. Translation: CASSLRHTVNSPLHF.

In this sample, this clone turned up once. The chain's CDR3 is CSASRTLDTQYF. CDR3 nucleotides: TGCAGTGCTAGTAGGACTCTGGATACGCAGTATTTT. V and J are TRBV20-1 and TRBJ2-3, with D maybe TRBD2 (5 bases). The V gene lost 3 bases and the J gene lost 6 bases, with 10 bases spanning the gap. This CDR3 spans 12 amino acids. Germline V lookup: CDR1 DFQATT, CDR2 SNEGSKA (reference sequence).

V gene TRBV3-1 (or the pseudogene TRBV3-2) combines with J gene TRBJ2-7; D remains unclear. The CDR3 totals 11 residues. The V end was cut by 1 base, the J end by 7 bases, with 5 bases between. Germline V CDR1 and CDR2: LGHDT, YNNKEL (reference sequence). The CDR3, as DNA: TGTGCCAGCAGCCAAGCTCGGGAGCAGTACTTC. This sequence encodes CASSQAREQYF.

V is TRBV7-9 and J is TRBJ2-7, with a possible D match to TRBD2 (6 bases). The ends were cut back, 5 bases at V and 5 bases at J, with 19 bases in the middle. The CDR3 extends over 15 amino acids. Germline CDR1 is SEHNR and CDR2 is FQNEAQ (reference sequence). CDR3 bases: TGTGCCAGCAGCCGGGGCGGAGGGAGTAACAACGAGCAGTACTTC. This translates into CASSRGGGSNNEQYF.